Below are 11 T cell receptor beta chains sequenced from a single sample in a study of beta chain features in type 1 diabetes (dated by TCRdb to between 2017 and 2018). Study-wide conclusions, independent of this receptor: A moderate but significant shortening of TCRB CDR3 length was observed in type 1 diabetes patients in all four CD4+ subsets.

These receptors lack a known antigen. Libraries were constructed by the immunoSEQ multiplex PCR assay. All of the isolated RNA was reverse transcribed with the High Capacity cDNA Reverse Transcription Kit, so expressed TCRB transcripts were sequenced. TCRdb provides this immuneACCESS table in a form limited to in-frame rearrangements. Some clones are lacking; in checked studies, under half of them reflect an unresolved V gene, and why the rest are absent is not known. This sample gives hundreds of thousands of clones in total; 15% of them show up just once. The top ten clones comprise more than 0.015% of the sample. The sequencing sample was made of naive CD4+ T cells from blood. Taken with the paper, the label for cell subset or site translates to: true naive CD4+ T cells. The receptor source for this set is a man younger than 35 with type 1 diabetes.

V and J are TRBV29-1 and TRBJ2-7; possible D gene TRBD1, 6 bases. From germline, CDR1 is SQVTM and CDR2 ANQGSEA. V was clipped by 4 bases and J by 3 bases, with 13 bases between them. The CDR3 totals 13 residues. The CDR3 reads CSVGTGQNYEQYF. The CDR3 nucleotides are TGCAGCGTTGGTACGGGACAAAACTACGAGCAGTACTTC.

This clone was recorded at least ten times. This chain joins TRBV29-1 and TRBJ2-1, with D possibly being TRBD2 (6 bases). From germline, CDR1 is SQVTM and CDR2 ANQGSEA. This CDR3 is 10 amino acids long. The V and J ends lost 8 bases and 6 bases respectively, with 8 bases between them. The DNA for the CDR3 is TGCAGCACTAGCACCAATGAGCAGTTCTTC. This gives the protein CSTSTNEQFF.

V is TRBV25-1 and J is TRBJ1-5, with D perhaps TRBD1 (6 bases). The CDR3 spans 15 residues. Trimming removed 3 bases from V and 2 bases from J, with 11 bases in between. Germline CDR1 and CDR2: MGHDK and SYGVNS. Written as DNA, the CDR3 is TGTGCCAGCAGTGAGAGGGGGATGGGCAATCAGCCCCAGCATTTT. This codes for CASSERGMGNQPQHF. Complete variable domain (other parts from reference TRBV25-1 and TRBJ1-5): EADIYQTPRYLVIGTGKKITLECSQTMGHDKMYWYQQDPGMELHLIHYSYGVNSTEKGDLSSESTVSRIRTEHFPLTLESARPSHTSQYLCASSERGMGNQPQHFGDGTRLSIL.

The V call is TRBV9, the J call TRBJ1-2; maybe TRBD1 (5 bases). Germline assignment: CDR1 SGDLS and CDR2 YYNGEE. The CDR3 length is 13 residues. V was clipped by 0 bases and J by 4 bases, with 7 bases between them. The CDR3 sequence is CASSVVGGYGYTF. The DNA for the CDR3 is TGTGCCAGCAGCGTAGTGGGGGGCTATGGCTACACCTTC.

The CDR3 sequence: CASRRLAGRSDTQYF. In DNA form, the CDR3 reads TGCGCCAGCAGACGACTAGCGGGGAGGTCTGATACGCAGTATTTT. This chain uses TRBV5-1 with TRBJ2-3, with TRBD2 identical over 11 bases. Germline CDR1 is SGHRS and CDR2 is YFSETQ. CDR3 length equals 15 residues. Trimming took 5 bases from V and 6 from J; bases not matched to a gene: 8.

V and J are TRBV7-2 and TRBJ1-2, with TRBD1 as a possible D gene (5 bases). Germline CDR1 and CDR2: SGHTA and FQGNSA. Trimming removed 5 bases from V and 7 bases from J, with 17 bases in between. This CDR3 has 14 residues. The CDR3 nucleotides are TGTGCCAGCAGCCTCCGGGGGGGGTCGTCTGGCTACACCTTC. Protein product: CASSLRGGSSGYTF.

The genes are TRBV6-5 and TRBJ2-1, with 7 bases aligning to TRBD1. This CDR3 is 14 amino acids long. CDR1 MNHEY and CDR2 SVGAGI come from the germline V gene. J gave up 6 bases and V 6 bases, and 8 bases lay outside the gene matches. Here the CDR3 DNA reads TGTGCCAGCAGCAGACAGGGATTCGGCAATGAGCAGTTCTTC. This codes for CASSRQGFGNEQFF.

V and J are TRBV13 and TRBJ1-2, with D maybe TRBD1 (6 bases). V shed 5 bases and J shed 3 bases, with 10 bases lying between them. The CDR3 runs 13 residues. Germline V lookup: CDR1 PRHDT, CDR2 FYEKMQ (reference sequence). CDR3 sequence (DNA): TGTGCCAGCAGCCCGGACAGAGACTATGGCTACACCTTC. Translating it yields CASSPDRDYGYTF.

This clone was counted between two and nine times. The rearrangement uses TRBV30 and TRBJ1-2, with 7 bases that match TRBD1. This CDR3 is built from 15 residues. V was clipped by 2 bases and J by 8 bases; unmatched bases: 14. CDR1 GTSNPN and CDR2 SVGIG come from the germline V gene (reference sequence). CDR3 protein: CAWSIIDEGAVGYTF. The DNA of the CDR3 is TGTGCCTGGAGTATTATTGACGAGGGGGCTGTGGGCTACACCTTC.

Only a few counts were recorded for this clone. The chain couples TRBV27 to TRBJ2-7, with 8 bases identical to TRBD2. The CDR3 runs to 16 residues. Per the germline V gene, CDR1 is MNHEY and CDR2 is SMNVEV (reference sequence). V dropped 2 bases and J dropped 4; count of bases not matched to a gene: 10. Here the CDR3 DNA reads TGTGCCAGCAGTTTAGGAGTTGCGGGGGGCAGATACGAGCAGTACTTC. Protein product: CASSLGVAGGRYEQYF.

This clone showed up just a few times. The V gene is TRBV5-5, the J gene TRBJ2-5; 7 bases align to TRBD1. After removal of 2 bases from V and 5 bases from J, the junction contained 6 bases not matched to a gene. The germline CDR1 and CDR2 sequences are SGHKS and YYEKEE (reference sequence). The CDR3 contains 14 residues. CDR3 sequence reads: CASSLQGQTETQYF. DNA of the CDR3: TGTGCCAGCAGCTTACAGGGACAGACGGAGACCCAGTACTTC.